This is a list of T cell receptor beta chains from one sample in a study of control samples from healthy donors and cancer patients. Here immunoSEQ multiplex PCR was the method, and the copy in TCRdb shows in-frame clones only, minus some. The sample has tens of thousands of clones, approximately 84% seen once. Sequenced: PBMCs. The receptors originated from a man between 65 and 85 years old with lung cancer. CDR3s include the opening cysteine and the closing phenylalanine or tryptophan. A D gene is named only where the DNA matches it firmly. Clone size is not always given. Where it is, it says once, few, many or a class for expanded clones.

TRBV2	TRBD2	TRBJ2-7	NA	CASRTGGEVSYEQYF	TGTGCCAGCAGGACGGGGGGAGAAGTCTCCTACGAGCAGTACTTC
TRBV9	TRBD2	TRBJ2-3	NA	CASSVGLADTQYF	TGTGCCAGCAGCGTCGGACTAGCAGATACGCAGTATTTT
TRBV9	NA	TRBJ1-3	NA	CASSAETGGRNTIYF	TGTGCCAGCAGCGCCGAGACAGGAGGAAGAAACACCATATATTTT
TRBV6-4	TRBD2	TRBJ2-1	few	CASSELAGVGEQFF	TGTGCCAGCAGTGAGCTAGCGGGGGTGGGTGAGCAGTTCTTC
TRBV12-5	NA	TRBJ1-5	many	CASGNDNLQGGWGNQPQHF	TGTGCTAGTGGGAACGACAATTTACAGGGAGGATGGGGGAATCAGCCCCAGCATTTT
TRBV9	TRBD2	TRBJ2-1	NA	CASSPGLAGAREQFF	TGTGCCAGCAGCCCCGGACTAGCGGGGGCCCGTGAGCAGTTCTTC
TRBV19	TRBD2	TRBJ2-2	NA	CASKTGLAGGAGELFF	TGTGCCAGTAAAACGGGACTAGCGGGGGGGGCCGGGGAGCTGTTTTTT
TRBV2	NA	TRBJ1-3	NA	CASSESGGNTIYF	TGTGCCAGCAGTGAAAGTGGGGGAAACACCATATATTTT
TRBV18	TRBD2	TRBJ2-1	NA	CASSPSPPGLAGGSGNEQFF	TGTGCCAGCTCACCATCTCCCCCGGGACTAGCGGGGGGTTCGGGCAATGAGCAGTTCTTC
TRBV28	NA	TRBJ2-3	NA	CASTTVVDTQYF	TGTGCCAGCACTACAGTGGTGGATACGCAGTATTTT
TRBV12-3/TRBV12-4	NA	TRBJ2-1	once	CASSLRIYNEQFF	TGTGCCAGCAGTTTGCGAATCTACAATGAGCAGTTCTTC
TRBV25-1	TRBD2	TRBJ2-1	NA	CASSDSAGGPDEQFF	TGTGCCAGCAGTGACTCAGCGGGGGGGCCCGATGAGCAGTTCTTC
TRBV5-8	NA	TRBJ2-1	NA	CASSRTYNEQFF	TGTGCCAGCAGCCGGACCTACAATGAGCAGTTCTTC
TRBV19	NA	TRBJ2-4	NA	CASRTDVAKNIQYF	TGTGCCAGTAGGACTGACGTAGCCAAAAACATTCAGTACTTC
TRBV11-2	NA	TRBJ2-5	NA	CASSMRDTSQETQYF	TGTGCCAGCAGCATGCGGGACACCAGCCAAGAGACCCAGTACTTC
TRBV19	NA	TRBJ2-6	few	CASSIAGDSSGANVLTF	TGTGCCAGTAGTATAGCTGGAGATTCCTCTGGGGCCAACGTCCTGACTTTC
TRBV28	NA	TRBJ2-2	NA	CASSWDSPGGELFF	TGTGCCAGCAGCTGGGACTCGCCGGGCGGGGAGCTGTTTTTT
TRBV18	NA	TRBJ1-6	NA	CASSPDRLNSPLHF	TGTGCCAGCTCCCCGGACAGATTGAATTCACCCCTCCACTTT
TRBV4-1	TRBD2	TRBJ2-3	NA	CASSQNSGGAGDTQYF	TGCGCCAGCAGCCAAAATAGCGGGGGGGCCGGAGATACGCAGTATTTT
TRBV6-5	NA	TRBJ1-2	NA	CASGERGGSYGYTF	TGTGCCAGCGGCGAACGGGGCGGGAGCTATGGCTACACCTTC
TRBV5-4	TRBD1	TRBJ2-7	NA	CASSADRGITYEQYF	TGTGCCAGCAGCGCGGACAGGGGGATTACCTACGAGCAGTACTTC
TRBV28	NA	TRBJ1-6	NA	CASGSRGNNSPLHF	TGTGCCAGCGGCTCGAGGGGTAATAATTCACCCCTCCACTTT
TRBV7-2	TRBD1	TRBJ1-1	NA	CASRTEQGYTEAFF	TGTGCCAGCAGAACCGAACAGGGGTACACTGAAGCTTTCTTT
TRBV6-5	TRBD2	TRBJ2-3	NA	CASSYEAGGSTDTQYF	TGTGCCAGCAGTTACGAGGCGGGGGGGAGCACAGATACGCAGTATTTT
TRBV2	TRBD1	TRBJ2-2	few	CASAGTGTGELFF	TGTGCCAGTGCCGGGACAGGGACCGGGGAGCTGTTTTTT
TRBV3-1/TRBV3-2	NA	TRBJ2-4	NA	CASSQLEGPKNIQYF	TGTGCCAGCAGCCAACTTGAGGGGCCCAAAAACATTCAGTACTTC
TRBV7-9	NA	TRBJ2-7	NA	CASSLGQRSSYEQYF	TGTGCCAGCAGCTTAGGGCAGCGGTCCTCCTACGAGCAGTACTTC
TRBV19	TRBD1	TRBJ2-1	once	CASSTTGGNEQFF	TGTGCCAGTAGTACCACAGGGGGCAATGAGCAGTTCTTC
TRBV7-8	NA	TRBJ1-3	NA	CASSLASGAGNTIYF	TGTGCCAGCAGCTTAGCGTCAGGGGCTGGAAACACCATATATTTT
TRBV27	NA	TRBJ1-3	NA	CASSFSPGNTIYF	TGTGCCAGCAGTTTTTCCCCTGGAAACACCATATATTTT
TRBV3-1/TRBV3-2	TRBD1	TRBJ2-7	NA	CASSQDTGGGYEQYF	TGTGCCAGCAGCCAAGATACAGGGGGCGGTTACGAGCAGTACTTC
TRBV21-1	NA	TRBJ2-7	few	CASSKFKVCYEQYF	TGTGCCAGCAGCAAGTTTAAGGTTTGCTACGAGCAGTACTTC
TRBV10-1	TRBD2	TRBJ2-7	NA	CASSSGTSGGTSYEQYF	TGCGCCAGCAGTTCCGGGACTAGCGGGGGGACCTCCTACGAGCAGTACTTC
TRBV5-4	NA	TRBJ1-6	few	CASSLNGAPPNSPLHF	TGTGCCAGCAGCTTGAACGGGGCACCCCCTAATTCACCCCTCCACTTT
TRBV5-1	NA	TRBJ2-2	NA	CASSLTVAGELFF	TGCGCCAGCAGCTTGACTGTCGCCGGGGAGCTGTTTTTT
TRBV4-3	TRBD1	TRBJ1-1	NA	CASSRPGTGSTEAFF	TGCGCCAGCAGCCGTCCCGGGACAGGGAGCACTGAAGCTTTCTTT
TRBV30	TRBD1	TRBJ2-7	NA	CAILPGTGDEQYF	TGTGCCATACTACCTGGGACAGGGGACGAGCAGTACTTC
TRBV6-5	TRBD2	TRBJ2-5	NA	CASRSWEGKTQYF	TGTGCCAGCAGATCCTGGGAGGGAAAGACCCAGTACTTC
TRBV11-3	NA	TRBJ2-2	NA	CASSPYTGTGELFF	TGTGCCAGCAGCCCGTACACGGGCACCGGGGAGCTGTTTTTT
TRBV12-3/TRBV12-4	NA	TRBJ1-1	NA	CASSFVGGAFF	TGTGCCAGCAGTTTTGTCGGTGGCGCTTTCTTT
TRBV24-1	TRBD2	TRBJ2-7	NA	CATSDPGTSVYEQYF	TGTGCCACCAGTGATCCCGGGACTAGCGTCTACGAGCAGTACTTC
TRBV6-5	TRBD2	TRBJ2-3	NA	CASEPAGTDTQYF	TGTGCCAGCGAACCAGCGGGAACAGATACGCAGTATTTT
TRBV6-5	TRBD1	TRBJ1-2	NA	CASSSGQGAPGYTF	TGTGCCAGCAGTTCTGGACAGGGGGCGCCCGGCTACACCTTC
TRBV15	NA	TRBJ2-7	few	CATSPSGRGNEQYF	TGTGCCACCAGCCCCAGCGGAAGGGGGAACGAGCAGTACTTC